Shown below are 15 T cell receptor beta chains from a single sample sequenced in a study of shared clonotypes between healthy human individuals. The protocol was immunoSEQ multiplex PCR, while the TCRdb copy is restricted to in-frame clones and leaves out a portion. The data hold about 460,000 clones, with roughly four fifths observed a single time. The sequenced material came from PBMCs. These receptors were taken from a woman between 40 and 50 years old in good health. Some clones in this sample may be carry-over from other donors' samples.

The chain links TRBV28 to TRBJ1-2; 7 bases are a match to TRBD1. The V and J ends lost 3 bases and 7 bases, in that order; junction bases with no gene match: 2. Looked up from germline, CDR1 is MDHEN and CDR2 is SYDVKM. The CDR3 loop spans 12 amino acids. The CDR3, as DNA: TGTGCCAGCAGTTTCTCAGGGGGTGGCTACACCTTC. This encodes CASSFSGGGYTF.

The chain joins TRBV15 to TRBJ2-7; D may correspond to TRBD1 or TRBD2 (5 bases each). Germline V gene data show CDR1 as LNHNV and CDR2 as YYDKDF (reference sequence). This CDR3 region has 17 residues. The germline V and J ends were trimmed by 3 bases and 0 bases, with 18 bases remaining between them. The CDR3 here is CATSSRQGPGASYEQYF. The CDR3 coding sequence is TGTGCCACCAGCAGTCGCCAAGGCCCCGGGGCCTCCTACGAGCAGTACTTC. Combining the CDR3 with reference TRBV15 and TRBJ2-7 gives the whole variable domain DAMVIQNPRYQVTQFGKPVTLSCSQTLNHNVMYWYQQKSSQAPKLLFHYYDKDFNNEADTPDNFQSRRPNTSFCFLDIRSPGLGDTAMYLCATSSRQGPGASYEQYFGPGTRLTVT.

The V gene is TRBV7-9, the J gene TRBJ2-5; no definite D call. This CDR3 region has 11 residues. Deletions cut 3 bases from V and 3 bases from J, with 2 bases between. Per the germline V gene, CDR1 is SEHNR and CDR2 is FQNEAQ (reference sequence). This CDR3 is CASSFKETQYF. For the CDR3, the DNA is TGTGCCAGCAGCTTCAAAGAGACCCAGTACTTC. Full variable domain (outside the CDR3, taken from reference TRBV7-9 and TRBJ2-5): DTGVSQNPRHKITKRGQNVTFRCDPISEHNRLYWYRQTLGQGPEFLTYFQNEAQLEKSRLLSDRFSAERPKGSFSTLEIQRTEQGDSAMYLCASSFKETQYFGPGTRLLVL.

This clone was found a few times. This chain connects TRBV2 to TRBJ2-6; 11 positions match TRBD1. Germline trimming cut 4 bases from V and 2 bases from J; bases unmatched to any gene: 7. Looked up from germline, CDR1 is SNHLY and CDR2 is FYNNEI. The length of the CDR3 is 18 residues. CDR3 bases: TGTGCCAGCAGTGGACGGGACAGGGGGTTTACTGGGGCCAACGTCCTGACTTTC. Protein: CASSGRDRGFTGANVLTF.

The rearrangement links TRBV6-5 to TRBJ2-7; D not certain. The CDR3 is made up of 12 amino acids. V lost 8 bases to trimming and J lost 1 base, with 9 bases between them. Germline values: CDR1 MNHEY, CDR2 SVGAGI. Here the CDR3 DNA reads TGTGCCAGCCTTTCGCAGTCCTACGAGCAGTACTTC. Translated, it gives CASLSQSYEQYF.

CDR3 sequence (DNA): TGTGCCAGTAGTATTGGCGGGAGGAACGACGAGCAGTACTTC. As protein: CASSIGGRNDEQYF. V usage is TRBV19 and J usage is TRBJ2-7; TRBD2 matches at 8 bases. The CDR3 runs to 14 residues. Looked up from germline, CDR1 is LNHDA and CDR2 is SQIVND (reference sequence). J lost 5 bases, V lost 3 bases, and 6 bases had no gene match.

The rearrangement uses TRBV7-8 and TRBJ2-2; perhaps D is TRBD1 or TRBD2 (5 bases each). CDR1 is SGHVS and CDR2 is FQNEAQ in the germline V gene. The CDR3 spans 14 residues. V shed 5 bases and J shed 4 bases, with 11 bases lying between them. The CDR3 here is CASSRRDGTGELFF. CDR3 bases: TGTGCCAGCAGCCGCCGGGACGGCACCGGGGAGCTGTTTTTT.

This chain connects TRBV7-2 to TRBJ1-5, with D perhaps matching TRBD1 (5 bases). Trimming removed 2 bases from V and 3 bases from J, with 8 bases in between. The CDR3 contains 14 residues. The germline CDR1 and CDR2 sequences are SGHTA and FQGNSA. CDR3 residues: CASSLSRDNQPQHF. In nucleotides, the CDR3 is TGTGCCAGCAGCTTAAGCAGGGACAATCAGCCCCAGCATTTT.

This clone was observed a handful of times. This sample includes further DNA sequences coding for the same CDR3. The rearrangement joins TRBV18 to TRBJ1-2; 10 nucleotides align to TRBD1. Trimming at V came to 6 bases and at J to 3 bases, leaving 4 bases not matched to a gene. This CDR3 comprises 14 residues. Per germline, CDR1 KGHSH and CDR2 LQKENI. Here the CDR3 DNA reads TGTGCCAGCTCCCCCGGGACAGGGGACTATGGCTACACCTTC. Amino acid sequence: CASSPGTGDYGYTF. Supplemented by reference TRBV18 and TRBJ1-2, the full variable domain reads NAGVMQNPRHLVRRRGQEARLRCSPMKGHSHVYWYRQLPEEGLKFMVYLQKENIIDESGMPKERFSAEFPKEGPSILRIQQVVRGDSAAYFCASSPGTGDYGYTFGSGTRLTVV.

The V call is TRBV7-9, the J call TRBJ2-7, with TRBD1 matching over 9 bases. V dropped 3 bases and J dropped 5; count of bases not matched to a gene: 11. The germline V gene encodes CDR1 SEHNR and CDR2 FQNEAQ (reference sequence). This CDR3 is built from 16 residues. The chain's CDR3 is CASSFSPGTGSDEQYF. In nucleotides, the CDR3 is TGTGCCAGCAGCTTCAGTCCCGGGACAGGGTCGGACGAGCAGTACTTC.

The genes are TRBV28 and TRBJ1-1, with D possibly TRBD1 on 6 matching bases. Trimming took 7 bases from V and 1 from J, leaving 13 bases between them. From germline, CDR1 is MDHEN and CDR2 SYDVKM. The CDR3 extends over 14 amino acids. In DNA, the CDR3 is TGTGCCAGCACCTCACCGGGGGCGAACACTGAAGCTTTCTTT. Translating gives CASTSPGANTEAFF.

There are a few counts of this clone. One base away lies a much larger clone, so this may be a sequencing read error. Other nucleotide sequences from this sample produce the same CDR3. The chain has TRBV18 and TRBJ2-7; D may be TRBD1 (6 bases). The CDR3 spans 14 residues. From germline, CDR1 is KGHSH and CDR2 LQKENI. V lost 0 bases, J lost 4 bases, and 10 bases lay in between. Here the CDR3 reads CASSPPVGQYEQYF. CDR3 bases: TGTGCCAGCTCACCACCGGTAGGACAGTACGAGCAGTACTTC.

The table lists this clone with a few counts. The chain is built from TRBV5-1 and TRBJ2-1; TRBD1 matches at 7 bases. The V segment lost 3 bases and the J segment 8 bases; nucleotides outside the gene matches: 11. This CDR3 has 15 amino acids. Germline V gene data show CDR1 as SGHRS and CDR2 as YFSETQ. The chain's CDR3 is CASSSQGPQAHEQFF. For the CDR3, the DNA is TGCGCCAGCAGCTCACAGGGGCCGCAAGCCCATGAGCAGTTCTTC.

The chain couples TRBV13 to TRBJ1-5; D ambiguous. This CDR3 contains 18 residues. Germline-derived CDR1 and CDR2 are PRHDT and FYEKMQ (reference sequence). The V gene lost 2 bases and the J gene lost 2 bases, with 19 bases spanning the gap. The CDR3 DNA follows: TGTGCCAGCAGCTTACGGGGTCGGAGCGGGGTGCGCAATCAGCCCCAGCATTTT. Encoded protein: CASSLRGRSGVRNQPQHF.

About this clone itself: A far larger clone is a single base away, which makes a read error likely. The genes are TRBV7-8 and TRBJ1-5; a weak D match, TRBD1 (5 bases). The CDR3 runs to 14 residues. Germline V gene lookup returns CDR1 SGHVS and CDR2 FQNEAQ. Trimming left V 5 bases short and J 5 bases short, with 13 bases between. CDR3 in amino acids: CASSGRGVHQPQHF. For the CDR3, the DNA is TGTGCCAGCAGCGGGAGAGGGGTTCATCAGCCCCAGCATTTT.